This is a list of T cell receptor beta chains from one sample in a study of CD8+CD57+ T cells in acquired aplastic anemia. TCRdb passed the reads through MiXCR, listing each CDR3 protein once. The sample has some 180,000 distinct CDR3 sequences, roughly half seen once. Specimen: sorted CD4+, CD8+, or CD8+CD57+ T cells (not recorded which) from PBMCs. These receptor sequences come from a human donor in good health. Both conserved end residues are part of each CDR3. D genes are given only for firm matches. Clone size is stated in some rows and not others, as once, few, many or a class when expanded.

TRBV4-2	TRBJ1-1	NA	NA	CASSQERMDPAFF	TGTGCCAGCAGCCAAGAGAGAATGGACCCAGCTTTCTTT
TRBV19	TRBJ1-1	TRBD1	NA	CASSAGQGTEAFF	TGTGCCAGTAGTGCGGGACAGGGCACTGAAGCTTTCTTT
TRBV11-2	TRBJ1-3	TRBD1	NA	CASSLRQGRLSGNTIYF	TGTGCCAGCAGCTTAAGACAGGGCAGACTCTCTGGAAACACCATATATTTT
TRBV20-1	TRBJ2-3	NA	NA	CSARDRREADTQYF	TGCAGTGCTAGAGATCGCAGGGAGGCAGATACGCAGTATTTT
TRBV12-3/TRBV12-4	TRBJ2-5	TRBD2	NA	CASSTTGLAGGETQYF	TGTGCCAGCAGTACGACAGGACTAGCGGGAGGAGAGACCCAGTACTTC
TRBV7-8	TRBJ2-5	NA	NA	CASSLTLSSGETQYF	TGTGCCAGCAGCCTAACGTTGTCCTCAGGGGAGACCCAGTACTTC
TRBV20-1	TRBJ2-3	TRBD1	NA	CSAGGLRDRGPYTQYF	TGCAGTGCTGGAGGCCTCCGGGACAGGGGGCCTTATACGCAGTATTTT
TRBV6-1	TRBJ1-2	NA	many	CAVRSGGADYGYTF	TGTGCCGTGCGGTCTGGGGGGGCGGACTATGGCTACACCTTC
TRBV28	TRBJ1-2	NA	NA	CASTSQGARGYTF	TGTGCCAGCACCTCACAGGGAGCTCGTGGCTACACCTTC
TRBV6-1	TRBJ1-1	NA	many	CASTIRSGNTEAFF	TGTGCCAGCACTATTAGGTCGGGGAACACTGAAGCTTTCTTT
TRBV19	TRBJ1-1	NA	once	CASSKQGMNTEAFF	TGTGCCAGTAGTAAACAGGGAATGAACACTGAAGCTTTCTTT
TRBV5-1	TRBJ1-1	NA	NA	CASSLGAASTEAFF	TGCGCCAGCAGCTTGGGGGCTGCCTCCACTGAAGCTTTCTTT
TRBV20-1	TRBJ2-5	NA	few	CSARLGYQETQYF	TGCAGTGCTAGACTTGGGTACCAAGAGACCCAGTACTTC
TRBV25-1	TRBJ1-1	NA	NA	CASSGSAIGWTEAFF	TGTGCCAGCAGTGGATCAGCAATAGGGTGGACTGAAGCTTTCTTT
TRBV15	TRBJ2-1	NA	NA	CATNRDGNEQFF	TGTGCCACCAATCGTGATGGGAATGAGCAGTTCTTC
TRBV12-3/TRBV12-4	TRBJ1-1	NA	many	CASSLQGTRRAFF	TGTGCCAGCAGTTTACAGGGTACGCGTAGAGCTTTCTTT
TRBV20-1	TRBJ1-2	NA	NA	CSARGTPGGYTF	TGCAGTGCTAGAGGGACTCCGGGGGGCTACACCTTC
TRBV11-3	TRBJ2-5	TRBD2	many	CASSLGRGISGRNQETQYF	TGTGCCAGCAGCTTGGGCAGGGGAATTAGCGGGAGGAACCAAGAGACCCAGTACTTC
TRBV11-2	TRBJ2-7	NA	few	CASSRAPTYGLREQYF	TGTGCCAGCAGCCGGGCCCCTACATACGGGTTGAGGGAGCAGTACTTC
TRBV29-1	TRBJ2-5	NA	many	CSVDSGLVETQYF	TGCAGCGTTGATTCGGGTCTGGTAGAGACCCAGTACTTC
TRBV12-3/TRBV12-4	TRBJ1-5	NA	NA	CASSLVGTGQPQHF	TGTGCCAGCAGTTTGGTGGGGACGGGCCAGCCCCAGCATTTT
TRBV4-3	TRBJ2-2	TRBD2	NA	CASSQILSSGGNTGELFF	TGCGCCAGCAGCCAGATACTTTCTAGCGGGGGTAACACCGGGGAGCTGTTTTTT
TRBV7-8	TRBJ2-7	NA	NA	CASSPLGKEQYF	TGTGCCAGCAGCCCCCTGGGGAAGGAGCAGTACTTC